This T cell receptor beta chain derives from a study of control samples from healthy donors and cancer patients. Sequencing was performed with immunoSEQ multiplex PCR; in TCRdb, only in-frame clones are kept and a portion is missing. The sample has about 86,000 clones; 90% to 95% are singletons. V gave up 0 bases and J gave up 6 bases, with 10 bases separating them. Germline V gene sequence: CDR1 SGDLS, CDR2 YYNGEE. This CDR3 has 13 amino acids. Sequencing was done on a sample of blood. The receptor was isolated from a woman aged 18-29 years in good health. J is TRBJ2-7 and V is TRBV9, with D perhaps being TRBD1 or TRBD2 (6 bases each). As DNA, the CDR3 is TGTGCCAGCAGCGTAGAATCGGGGGCCGAGCAGTACTTC. Translation gives CASSVESGAEQYF. Filled out from reference TRBV9 and TRBJ2-7, the complete variable domain reads DSGVTQTPKHLITATGQRVTLRCSPRSGDLSVYWYQQSLDQGLQFLIQYYNGEERAKGNILERFSAQQFPDLHSELNLSSLELGDSALYFCASSVESGAEQYFGPGTRLTVT.